This TCR beta chain was captured by sequencing in a study of CD8 T cells in ankylosing spondylitis (dated by TCRdb to the late 2010s). Broadly, across the study: To find TCR variants linked to disease, the study profiled T cell receptor beta repertoires in ankylosing spondylitis patients and healthy donors. Samples of peripheral blood were taken, and for ankylosing spondylitis patients, synovial fluid was collected as well. The whole study cohort included over a hundred healthy donors and 20 to 30 ankylosing spondylitis patients.

Broad study findings and their caveats: The disease-linked clones were reported as significantly enriched in matched synovial fluid samples from ankylosing spondylitis patients. Some motif variants had previously been reported in the synovial fluid and blood of reactive arthritis patients, which suggests shared mechanisms of disease initiation. A TCR beta motif of roughly 8 highly homologous amino acid variants appeared characteristic of blood from ankylosing spondylitis patients. In peripheral blood, the disease-linked clones were found at relatively low frequencies and had a CD8+ phenotype.

There are a few counts of this clonotype. It lacks a known antigen. No much larger clone exists at a distance of one base, and base qualities are not known. V and J are trimmed by 6 bases and 6 bases, and the gene matches miss 9 bases of the junction. The CDR3 starts with the cysteine, ends with the phenylalanine, and has 15 residues. Just the 45-base CDR3 DNA is kept, in frame starting at base 1. CDR1 SNHLY and CDR2 FYNNEI are derived from the germline V gene. The run used an Illumina HiSeq 2500. Quantitative 5'-RACE with molecular barcodes was the method used to prepare the TCR beta libraries. The paper's processing steps were these. A new computational method, built on a probabilistic model of VDJ rearrangement, was used to identify disease-linked TCR variants. TCRdb took the public reads, trimmed them with fastp at Q25, ran MiXCR for clone calling and kept in-frame beta chains. Every distinct CDR3 protein forms one entry, paired with its most common genes and DNA. TCRdb assigned the V and J calls; the authors' analysis was not used. This sample lists approximately 250,000 distinct CDR3 sequences; 10% were detected once. The ten largest clonotypes hold 2.6% of the sample.

The chain is made from TRBV2 and TRBJ2-1; 9 of the junction bases match TRBD1. The receptor was isolated from a male donor with ankylosing spondylitis or in good health (not recorded which). Input material: blood, either unsorted or a sorted T cell fraction (not recorded which). The CDR3 corresponds to CASRVDRGESNEQFF. The nucleotides are TGTGCCAGCAGGGTAGACAGGGGGGAAAGCAATGAGCAGTTCTTC.